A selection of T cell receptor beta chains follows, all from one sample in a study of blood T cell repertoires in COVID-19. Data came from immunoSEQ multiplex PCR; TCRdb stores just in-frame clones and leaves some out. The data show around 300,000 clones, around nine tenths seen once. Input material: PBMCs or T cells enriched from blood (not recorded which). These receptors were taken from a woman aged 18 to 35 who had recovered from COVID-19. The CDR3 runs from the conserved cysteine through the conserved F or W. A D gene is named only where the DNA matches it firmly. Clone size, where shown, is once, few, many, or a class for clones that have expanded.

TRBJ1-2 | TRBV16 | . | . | TGTGCCAGCAGCCAACAATGGGGGGACTGGGACTATGGCTACACCTTC | CASSQQWGDWDYGYTF
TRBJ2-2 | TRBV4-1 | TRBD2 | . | TGCGCCAGCAGCCAAGACGGGACTAGAAACACCGGGGAGCTGTTTTTT | CASSQDGTRNTGELFF
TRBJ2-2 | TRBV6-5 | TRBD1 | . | TGTGCCAGCAGTAGATCCGGGACAGGGGCCGGGGAGCTGTTTTTT | CASSRSGTGAGELFF
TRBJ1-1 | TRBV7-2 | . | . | TGTGCCAGCAGCAAAAGGACGGAGGCGGCTGAAGCTTTCTTT | CASSKRTEAAEAFF
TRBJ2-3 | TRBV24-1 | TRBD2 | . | TGTGCCACCTCCCTGAATCCGGCTAGCGGGGTCACAGATACGCAGTATTTT | CATSLNPASGVTDTQYF
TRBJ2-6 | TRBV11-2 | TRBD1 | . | TGTGCCAGCAGCTTTAGGACAGGCGGCTCTGGGGCCAACGTCCTGACTTTC | CASSFRTGGSGANVLTF
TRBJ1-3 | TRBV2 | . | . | TGTGCCAGCAGTGATATTTCGGGGGTTGGAAACACCATATATTTT | CASSDISGVGNTIYF
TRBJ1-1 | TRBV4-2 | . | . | TGTGCCAGCAGCCCCCCTTATGTCCGGAACACTGAAGCTTTCTTT | CASSPPYVRNTEAFF
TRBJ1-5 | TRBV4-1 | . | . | TGCGCCAGCAGCCAAGCCCGGAGCAATCAGCCCCAGCATTTT | CASSQARSNQPQHF
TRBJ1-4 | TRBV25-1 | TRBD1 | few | TGTGCCAGCAGTAGACAGGGGAGCGAAAAACTGTTTTTT | CASSRQGSEKLFF
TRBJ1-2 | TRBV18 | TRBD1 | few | TGTGCCAGCTCACCGGACAGGGGGCTGAACTATGGCTACACCTTC | CASSPDRGLNYGYTF
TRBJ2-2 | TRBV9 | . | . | TGTGCCAGCAGCGTTTATGCGGGGAGCATCCCCGGGGAGCTGTTTTTT | CASSVYAGSIPGELFF
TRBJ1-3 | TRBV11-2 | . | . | TGTGCCAGCAGCTCCCTCTGGAGTGGAAACACCATATATTTT | CASSSLWSGNTIYF
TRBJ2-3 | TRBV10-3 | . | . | TGTGCCATCAGCCCCCCCGCAGATACGCAGTATTTT | CAISPPADTQYF
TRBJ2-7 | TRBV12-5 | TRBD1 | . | TGTGCTAGTGGTTTGGGCGACAGGGGGCCATCCCACTTC | CASGLGDRGPSHF
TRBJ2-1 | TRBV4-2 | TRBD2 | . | TGTGCCAGCAGCCACCCTATCCCTGGGGTAGCGGGAAACGGGTACAATGAGCAGTTCTTC | CASSHPIPGVAGNGYNEQFF
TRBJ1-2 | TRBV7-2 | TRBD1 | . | TGTGCCAGCAGCGTAGGGACAGGGTACGGCTACACCTTC | CASSVGTGYGYTF
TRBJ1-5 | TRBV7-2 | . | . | TGTGCCAGCAGCCCGCAGGACACATATAGCAATCAGCCCCAGCATTTT | CASSPQDTYSNQPQHF
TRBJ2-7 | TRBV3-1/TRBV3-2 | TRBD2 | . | TGTGCCAGCAGCCAAGATAAGAGCGGGGGAACCTACGAGCAGTACTTC | CASSQDKSGGTYEQYF
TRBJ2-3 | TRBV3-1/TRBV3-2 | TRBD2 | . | TGTGCCAGCAGCCTTCGAGCGGGAGCAGTCACAGATACGCAGTATTTT | CASSLRAGAVTDTQYF
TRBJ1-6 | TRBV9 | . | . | TGTGCCAGCAGCGCGACAGGATCCTATAATTCACCCCTCCACTTT | CASSATGSYNSPLHF
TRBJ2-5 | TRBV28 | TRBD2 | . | TGTGCCAGCAGTTTTCTAGCGGAAAAAGAGACCCAGTACTTC | CASSFLAEKETQYF
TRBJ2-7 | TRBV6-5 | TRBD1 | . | TGTGCCAGCAGGGGGACCGGGACAGGGAACCACGAGCAGTACTTC | CASRGTGTGNHEQYF
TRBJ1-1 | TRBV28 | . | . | TGTGCCAGCAGTCCCCGTCTGGCTGAGAACACTGAAGCTTTCTTT | CASSPRLAENTEAFF
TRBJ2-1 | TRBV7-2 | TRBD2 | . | TGTGCCAGCAGCTTAGGACTAGCGGCCTACAATGAGCAGTTCTTC | CASSLGLAAYNEQFF
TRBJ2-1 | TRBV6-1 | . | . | TGTGCCAGCAGTGAATGGCTACAGGTTAGGGTCAATGAGCAGTTCTTC | CASSEWLQVRVNEQFF
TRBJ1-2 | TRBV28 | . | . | TGTGCCAGCAGTACAGGGAACTATGGCTACACCTTC | CASSTGNYGYTF
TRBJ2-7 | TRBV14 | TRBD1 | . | TGTGCCAGCAGCCAACTACAGGGGGCGGCTTTCGAGCAGTACTTC | CASSQLQGAAFEQYF
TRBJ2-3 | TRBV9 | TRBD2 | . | TGTGCCAGCAGTAAACTAGCGGGGGATACAGATACGCAGTATTTT | CASSKLAGDTDTQYF
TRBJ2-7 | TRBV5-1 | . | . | TGCGCCAGCAGCTTGCAGGGAACCTACGAGCAGTACTTC | CASSLQGTYEQYF
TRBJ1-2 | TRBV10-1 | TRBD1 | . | TGCGCCAGCAGTAAGGACAGGGCCGACGGCTACACCTTC | CASSKDRADGYTF
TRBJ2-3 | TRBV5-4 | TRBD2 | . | TGTGCCAGCAGCTTGGACGGCGGGAGGGCCATAGATACGCAGTATTTT | CASSLDGGRAIDTQYF
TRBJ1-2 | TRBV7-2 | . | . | TGTGCCAGCAGCCTCCCGAGGGCAGACTATGGCTACACCTTC | CASSLPRADYGYTF
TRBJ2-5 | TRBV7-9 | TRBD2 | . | TGTGCCAGCAGCTTAACCGGGGGGGCCTCGGAGACCCAGTACTTC | CASSLTGGASETQYF
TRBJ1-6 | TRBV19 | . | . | TGTGCCAGTAGTCTCCGCGAGGCGAGGGCACCCCTCCACTTT | CASSLREARAPLHF
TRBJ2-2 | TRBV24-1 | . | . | TGTGCCACCAGTGATTTTGACGGGGTGAACACCGGGGAGCTGTTTTTT | CATSDFDGVNTGELFF
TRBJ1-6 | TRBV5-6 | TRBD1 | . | TGTGCCAGCAGCTTAAACAGGGGAAGATCACCCCTCCACTTT | CASSLNRGRSPLHF
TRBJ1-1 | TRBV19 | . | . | TGTGCCAGTTCCAGGGACAACATGCTTGAAGCTTTCTTT | CASSRDNMLEAFF
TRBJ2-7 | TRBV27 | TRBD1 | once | TGTGCCAGCAGTTCTTATGGGGACAGTGCTTACGAGCAGTACTTC | CASSSYGDSAYEQYF
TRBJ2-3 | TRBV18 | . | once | TGTGCCAGCTCACCATCCACACAGGGCTATTTCACAGATACGCAGTATTTT | CASSPSTQGYFTDTQYF
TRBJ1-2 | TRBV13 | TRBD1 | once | TGTGCCAGCAGCGCCGGGGCTGGCAGGGGGGACTATGGCTACACCTTC | CASSAGAGRGDYGYTF
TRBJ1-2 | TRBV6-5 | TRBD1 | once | TGTGCCAGCAGCCGGGACAGGGCTTTAAATGGCTACACCTTC | CASSRDRALNGYTF
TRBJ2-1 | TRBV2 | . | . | TGTGCCAGCAGTGGCTTCGCAGGGGCCTACAATGAGCAGTTCTTC | CASSGFAGAYNEQFF
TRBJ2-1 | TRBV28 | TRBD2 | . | TGTGCCAGCAGTTCACCGTTTACTAGCGGGGGAGGTGAGCAGTTCTTC | CASSSPFTSGGGEQFF
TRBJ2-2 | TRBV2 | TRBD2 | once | TGTGCCAGCAGTGAAGGCGGGGGGCAAACCGGGGAGCTGTTTTTT | CASSEGGGQTGELFF
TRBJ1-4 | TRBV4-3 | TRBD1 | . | TGCGCCAGCAGCCCGGAACAGGGGAAACTGTTTTTT | CASSPEQGKLFF
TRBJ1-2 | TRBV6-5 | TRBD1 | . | TGTGCCAGCAGTTACTTCGGACAGGGGGGTATCTATGGCTACACCTTC | CASSYFGQGGIYGYTF
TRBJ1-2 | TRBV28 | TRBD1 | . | TGTGCCAGCAGGGACAGGGGAACAAGAGGCTACACCTTC | CASRDRGTRGYTF
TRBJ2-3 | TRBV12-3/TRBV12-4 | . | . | TGTGCCAGCAGCCGGACAGTTAGAGATACGCAGTATTTT | CASSRTVRDTQYF